Only a few counts were recorded for the clone carrying this TCR beta chain. Its specificity is unknown. This sample is part of a study of post-analysis software for immune sequencing data. On the study more broadly: Patients with relapsing-remitting, secondary progressive and progressive-relapsing multiple sclerosis courses were all represented.

Carried by the TCR beta cDNA libraries were unique molecular identifiers. T cells, about 0.95 to 10 million of them, yielded approximately 530,000 cDNA molecules. A single record per CDR3 protein comes from TCRdb applying MiXCR to the PCR reads. The sample holds about 200,000 distinct CDR3 sequences; over 25% are singletons and the top ten take 3.4%. General study findings and limits: The study found significantly lower normalized Chao1 diversity in multiple sclerosis patients than in controls. Comparison of patients with controls showed about 5 TRBV segments more frequent in patients, TRBV5-6, TRBV5-1 and TRBV20-1 among them. Batch-matched samples strongly co-clustered by F measure.

Germline V lookup: CDR1 SQVTM, CDR2 ANQGSEA. The CDR3 length is 13 residues. With 3 bases clipped from V and 5 bases from J, the junction kept 5 bases outside the gene matches. The sequence came from a girl aged 2-17 years with multiple sclerosis. The chain uses TRBV29-1 and TRBJ2-3, with 7 bases fitting TRBD2. The sample taken for sequencing was blood. The CDR3 DNA follows: TGCAGCGTTGAGGGGGGGGGTGAAGATACGCAGTATTTT. Translating it yields CSVEGGGEDTQYF.